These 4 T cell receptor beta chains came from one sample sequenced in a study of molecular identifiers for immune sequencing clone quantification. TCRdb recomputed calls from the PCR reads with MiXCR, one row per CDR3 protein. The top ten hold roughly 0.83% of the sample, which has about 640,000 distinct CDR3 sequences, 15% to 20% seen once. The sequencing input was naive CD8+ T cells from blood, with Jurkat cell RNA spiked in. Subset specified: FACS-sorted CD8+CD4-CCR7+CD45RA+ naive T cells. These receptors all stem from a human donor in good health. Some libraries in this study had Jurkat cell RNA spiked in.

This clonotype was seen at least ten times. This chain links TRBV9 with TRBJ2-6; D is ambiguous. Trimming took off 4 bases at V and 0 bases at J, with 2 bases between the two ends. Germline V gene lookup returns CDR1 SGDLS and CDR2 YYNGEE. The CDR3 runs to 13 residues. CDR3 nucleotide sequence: TGTGCCAGCAGCAACTCTGGGGCCAACGTCCTGACTTTC. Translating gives CASSNSGANVLTF.

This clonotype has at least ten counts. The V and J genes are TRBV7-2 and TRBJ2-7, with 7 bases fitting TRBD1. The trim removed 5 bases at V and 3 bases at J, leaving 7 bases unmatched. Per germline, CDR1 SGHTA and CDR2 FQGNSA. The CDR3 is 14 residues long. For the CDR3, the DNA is TGTGCCAGCAGCCAAGGGACAGAAATCTACGAGCAGTACTTC. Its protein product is CASSQGTEIYEQYF.

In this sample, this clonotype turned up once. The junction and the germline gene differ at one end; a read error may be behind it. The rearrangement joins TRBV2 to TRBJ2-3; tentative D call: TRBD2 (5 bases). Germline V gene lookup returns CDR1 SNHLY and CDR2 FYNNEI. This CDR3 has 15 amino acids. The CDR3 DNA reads TGTGCCAGCAGTGAAGGTGGCGGGCGCACAGATACACAGTATTTT. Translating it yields CASSEGGGRTDTQYF.

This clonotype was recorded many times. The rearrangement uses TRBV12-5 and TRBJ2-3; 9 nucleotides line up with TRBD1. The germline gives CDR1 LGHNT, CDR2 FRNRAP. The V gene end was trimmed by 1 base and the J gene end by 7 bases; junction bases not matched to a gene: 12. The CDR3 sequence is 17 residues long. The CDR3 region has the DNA TGTGCTAGTGGTTTGGCAGAGGGGACAGGGATATACCATACGCAGTATTTT. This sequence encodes CASGLAEGTGIYHTQYF.